This T cell receptor beta chain was captured in a study of blood T cell repertoires in COVID-19. Across the study: The United States, Italy and Spain supplied acute and convalescent COVID-19 samples. Sources were T cells, B-cell-depleted T cells, or PBMCs; the material itself was cDNA or gDNA.

With 5 bases removed from V and 1 base from J, the gap between germline ends came to 11 bases. The CDR3 contains 14 residues. In germline, CDR1 is SGHAT, CDR2 FQNNGV. The authors' processing: Estimation of nucleated cell counts relied on the amplification of reference gene primers. Here immunoSEQ multiplex PCR was the method, and the copy in TCRdb shows in-frame clones only, minus some. V and J calls and clone size are as listed in that table; D and trimming were resolved from the DNA. The sample lists under 150,000 clones; around 84% were seen once. The sample taken for sequencing was peripheral blood. The origin of this receptor is a middle-aged woman with acute or convalescent COVID-19. The chain is built from TRBV11-2 and TRBJ2-5; D might be TRBD1 (6 bases). CDR3 loop: CASSNQGFQETQYF. In DNA form, the CDR3 reads TGTGCCAGCAGCAACCAGGGGTTCCAAGAGACCCAGTACTTC.